The rows below give T cell receptor beta chains drawn from one sample of a study of T cells after yellow fever vaccination. TCRdb passed the 5' RACE reads through MiXCR, listing each CDR3 protein once. The table records a few hundred thousand distinct CDR3 sequences, around a sixth of them present only once. The source material was PBMCs, sampled around 5 days after the first yellow fever vaccination. Receptors originate from a man aged 18 to 30 who received the YFV17D yellow fever vaccine. Each CDR3 is given without its conserved first and last residue.

v_call	j_call	cdr3_aa
TRBV20-1	TRBJ1-1	SAPRGMNTEAF
TRBV5-1	TRBJ2-3	ASSDGALDAQY
TRBV6-5	TRBJ2-3	ASSLFSSVSDTQY
TRBV20-1	TRBJ1-1	SARTDRAFGTEAF
TRBV11-1	TRBJ2-3	ASSFPLGDPGGTDTQY
TRBV12-3/TRBV12-4	TRBJ2-1	ASRRTGANEQF
TRBV5-6	TRBJ1-5	ASSLTGGQPPH
TRBV29-1	TRBJ2-2	SVRRTGELF
TRBV5-1	TRBJ2-2	ASSPGSGYGELF
TRBV4-3	TRBJ1-5	ASSQDDDNQPQH
TRBV6-1	TRBJ2-7	ASSALLYEQY
TRBV5-6	TRBJ2-5	ASSYQGAETQY
TRBV25-1	TRBJ1-1	ASSELGTGENTEAF
TRBV5-4	TRBJ1-2	AGRRGDGGYT
TRBV4-1	TRBJ2-5	ASSQNPRLGETQY
TRBV7-2	TRBJ2-5	ASIPQTSQETQY
TRBV5-1	TRBJ2-5	ASSVTSRGGETQY
TRBV1	TRBJ1-2	TSRVKGELDYGYT
TRBV5-1	TRBJ2-3	ASSLVPPTDTQY
TRBV5-5	TRBJ2-2	ASTPTSRGPGELF
TRBV10-3	TRBJ1-2	AISDPDRAGTGYT